The rows below give T cell receptor beta chains drawn from one sample of a study of response to subunit inactivated influenza vaccine. One entry per CDR3 protein, called by TCRdb with MiXCR from the RT-PCR reads. Here the sample spans roughly 710,000 distinct CDR3 sequences, around 13% being singletons. This specimen consisted of PBMCs from blood, obtained 14 to 15 days before vaccination. The receptors were sampled from a man aged 50 to 59 who received an inactivated influenza vaccine. CDR3s leave out the opening cysteine and the closing phenylalanine or tryptophan. Each record gives: J gene, V gene, CDR3 protein.

>TRBJ2-1|TRBV6-1
ASSRSGSFNEQF
>TRBJ1-5|TRBV11-2
ASSLEFFQPQH
>TRBJ2-3|TRBV10-3
AISEGGGLGTDTQY
>TRBJ2-7|TRBV5-1
ASRVGPTSSYEQY
>TRBJ2-1|TRBV4-3
ASSHSSSSYNEQF
>TRBJ2-7|TRBV5-6
ASSLHPFGQGPSYEQY
>TRBJ2-7|TRBV29-1
SVVSRNTYEQY
>TRBJ1-1|TRBV6-1
ASSEAYRTEAF
>TRBJ1-2|TRBV6-5
ASSYGGMGYT
>TRBJ2-3|TRBV6-1
ASSRDFLTDTQY
>TRBJ1-6|TRBV7-9
ASSPTGSWSPLH
>TRBJ2-7|TRBV5-1
ASSFYPPYEQY
>TRBJ2-7|TRBV5-1
ASSVAGQRVGNEQY
>TRBJ2-1|TRBV3-1
ASSQYDSLGEQF
>TRBJ2-7|TRBV29-1
SVTEGAGYEQY
>TRBJ2-1|TRBV4-3
ASSHPPSLAGVNEQF
>TRBJ2-7|TRBV6-5
ASSYRADRSYEQY
>TRBJ2-7|TRBV25-1
ASSSSGQSRYEQY
>TRBJ2-2|TRBV20-1
SATSGLYTGELF
>TRBJ2-5|TRBV7-3
ASSTDRTGGETQY
>TRBJ1-1|TRBV3-1
ASSQRQDSPAF
>TRBJ2-7|TRBV7-9
ASSRRQADYEQY
>TRBJ1-4|TRBV20-1
SARGAVTTNEKLF
>TRBJ2-1|TRBV29-1
SVVPARDNEQF
>TRBJ2-3|TRBV7-2
ASSLVWRSTDTQY
>TRBJ2-1|TRBV6-2/TRBV6-3
ASSYTRVGPNEQF
>TRBJ1-1|TRBV10-3
AISSPRDRGGTEAF
>TRBJ2-7|TRBV11-2
ASSATGTASYEQY
>TRBJ1-1|TRBV5-1
ASSLGQTGGNTEAF
>TRBJ2-6|TRBV7-3
ASSPSGTGNGANVLT
>TRBJ2-2|TRBV10-3
AISESRGHPTGELF
>TRBJ2-7|TRBV5-6
ASSWGSSANEQY
>TRBJ2-7|TRBV25-1
ASSEYSGLSSYEQY
>TRBJ1-2|TRBV5-1
ASSARGTGGVYGYT
>TRBJ1-1|TRBV24-1
ATKVPEAF
>TRBJ1-2|TRBV27
ASSLGWLGQGLTNYGYT
>TRBJ2-1|TRBV5-1
ASRGANEQF
>TRBJ1-3|TRBV18
ASSPTGFGNTIY
>TRBJ1-5|TRBV16
ASSQSSRLSNQPQH
>TRBJ2-2|TRBV28
ASSPPHGELF
>TRBJ1-1|TRBV10-3
ATRTGQPNTEAF
>TRBJ2-1|TRBV15
ATSRQGLPYNEQF